This T cell receptor (beta chain) was retrieved from a study of Graves' ophthalmopathy and Graves' hyperthyroidism. V lost 9 bases and J lost 7; bases outside the gene matches: 11. The germline gives CDR1 SNHLY, CDR2 FYNNEI. The CDR3 has 14 amino acids. RNA transcripts were the source from which TCR beta CDR3 regions were amplified. The library came from an HTBI-primed first-round RT-PCR and a second-round multiplex PCR. TCRdb re-called the multiplex PCR reads through MiXCR, storing one row per CDR3 protein. The sample records approximately 640,000 distinct CDR3 sequences, about 40% being singletons. The sample was peripheral blood. The clonotype was recovered from an adult man with Graves' ophthalmopathy. The chain is built from TRBV2 and TRBJ1-4; 7 bases are a match to TRBD1. The CDR3 bases are TGTGCCAGTATACAGGGGCGCGTAGGTGAAAAACTGTTTTTT. It specifies CASIQGRVGEKLFF.